The T cell receptor beta chain under discussion was sequenced for a study of blood T cell repertoires in COVID-19. Looking at the study overall: The United States, Italy and Spain supplied acute and convalescent COVID-19 samples. T cells, B-cell-depleted T cells, or PBMCs supplied cDNA or gDNA.

Trimming stripped 10 bases from V and 7 bases from J, with 11 bases between. CDR3 length equals 11 residues. The V gene's germline CDR1 is KGHDR and CDR2 SFDVKD. Original methodology: Scientists estimated how many nucleated cells there were by amplifying reference gene primers. Libraries were prepared by immunoSEQ multiplex PCR; TCRdb keeps only in-frame clonotypes and omits some of them. That table gives V, J and clone size, and the DNA gave D and trimming. This sample has about 80,000 clones, with under 80% found just once. The specimen was peripheral blood. This chain links TRBV24-1 with TRBJ2-3; a possible D gene is TRBD1 (6 bases). This TCR came from a human donor in a cohort sampled during active COVID-19. The CDR3 nucleotides read TGTGCCACTTCAGGGGCTAATACGCAGTATTTT. It translates to CATSGANTQYF.